Below are 30 T cell receptor beta chains sequenced from a single sample in a study of cytomegalovirus exposure and HLA in healthy donors. Primers for the PCR totalled 60 Vbeta and 13 Jbeta. The protocol was immunoSEQ multiplex PCR, while the TCRdb copy is restricted to in-frame clones and leaves out a portion. The sample has more than 150,000 clones, more than 75% seen once. The sequenced sample consisted of PBMCs. The receptors come from a girl less than two years old in good health and CMV-seronegative.

The chain is built from TRBV7-3 and TRBJ2-1; D possibly corresponds to TRBD2 (6 bases). From germline, CDR1 is SGHTA and CDR2 FQGTGA. The CDR3 spans 13 residues. V was shortened by 4 bases and J by 15 bases, with 19 bases between the two germline ends. Written as DNA, the CDR3 is TGTGCCAGCAGCTCTGGCTTACTAGCTACACTGTTCTTC. Amino acid sequence: CASSSGLLATLFF.

The rearrangement links TRBV2 to TRBJ2-2, with TRBD1 matching over 8 bases. CDR1 is SNHLY, CDR2 FYNNEI, per germline. This CDR3 contains 18 residues. The ends lost 2 bases at V and 3 bases at J; junction bases unmatched: 11. As DNA, the CDR3 is TGTGCCAGCAGTGAAACTCGGGAACAGGGGGATTACACCGGGGAGCTGTTTTTT. It yields the protein CASSETREQGDYTGELFF.

The chain couples TRBV5-4 to TRBJ2-5; weak D call: TRBD2 (5 bases). The germline V gene has CDR1 SGHNT and CDR2 YYREEE (reference sequence). The CDR3 is made up of 14 amino acids. The ends were cut back, 2 bases at V and 3 bases at J, with 11 bases in the middle. The CDR3 protein is CASSFGVGEETQYF. The CDR3 DNA follows: TGTGCCAGCAGCTTCGGGGTTGGGGAAGAGACCCAGTACTTC. Together with reference TRBV5-4 and TRBJ2-5, the CDR3 gives the full variable domain: ETGVTQSPTHLIKTRGQQVTLRCSSQSGHNTVSWYQQALGQGPQFIFQYYREEENGRGNFPPRFSGLQFPNYSSELNVNALELDDSALYLCASSFGVGEETQYFGPGTRLLVL.

V is TRBV13 and J is TRBJ2-3, with TRBD2 identical over 10 bases. The CDR3 has 16 amino acids. Germline CDR1 reads PRHDT; CDR2 reads FYEKMQ (reference sequence). Losses at the gene ends were 8 bases for V and 4 bases for J; bases not matched to a gene: 12. CDR3 DNA sequence: TGTGCCAGCGGGGTCCTACTAGCGGGGCCATCAGATACGCAGTATTTT. Translation: CASGVLLAGPSDTQYF.

V and J are TRBV15 and TRBJ1-6, with 10 bases that match TRBD1. Germline loops: CDR1 LNHNV, CDR2 YYDKDF (reference sequence). V lost 2 bases, J lost 6 bases, and 1 base stayed unmatched. The CDR3 sequence is 15 residues long. The CDR3 DNA reads TGTGCCACCAGCAGACGGACAGGGGGTAATTCACCCCTCCACTTT. It encodes CATSRRTGGNSPLHF.

This sequence joins TRBV30 and TRBJ1-2; TRBD1 agrees at 7 bases. Per the germline V gene, CDR1 is GTSNPN and CDR2 is SVGIG (reference sequence). The CDR3 length is 16 residues. Trimming removed 0 bases from V and 4 bases from J; junction bases left unmatched: 11. The CDR3 here is CAWSVRGYRGGYGYTF. The CDR3 DNA is TGTGCCTGGAGTGTAAGGGGATACAGGGGTGGCTATGGCTACACCTTC.

This sequence joins TRBV11-1 and TRBJ2-7, with 15 bases identical to TRBD2. V shed 8 bases, J shed 4 bases, and the junction held 0 bases outside the gene matches. The CDR3 runs 13 residues. Germline V lookup: CDR1 SGHAT, CDR2 FQDESV (reference sequence). This chain's CDR3 is CASGTSGRYEQYF. CDR3 nucleotide sequence: TGTGCCAGCGGGACTAGCGGGAGGTACGAGCAGTACTTC.

This sequence joins TRBV7-2 and TRBJ1-1; 9 bases align to TRBD1. J was trimmed by 5 bases and V by 5 bases; bases with no gene match: 6. From germline, CDR1 is SGHTA and CDR2 FQGNSA. This CDR3 contains 14 residues. In DNA form, the CDR3 reads TGTGCCAGCAGCAGTAACAGGGGGCTTACTGAAGCTTTCTTT. This codes for CASSSNRGLTEAFF.

This rearrangement joins TRBV5-4 to TRBJ2-1; TRBD1 might be the D (6 bases). Per germline, CDR1 SGHNT and CDR2 YYREEE (reference sequence). V was cut by 4 bases and J by 0 bases, with 14 bases left in between. The CDR3 is 16 amino acids. In DNA form, the CDR3 reads TGTGCCAGCAGCCGTAAAACAGGGCTCTCCTACAATGAGCAGTTCTTC. Translating it yields CASSRKTGLSYNEQFF.

This chain links TRBV9 with TRBJ1-1; no clear D gene. CDR3 length: 15 residues. The V and J ends lost 0 bases and 6 bases respectively, with 15 bases between them. Germline assignment: CDR1 SGDLS and CDR2 YYNGEE. The CDR3 here is CASSVASGGFAEAFF. The CDR3 nucleotides read TGTGCCAGCAGCGTAGCTTCGGGAGGGTTCGCTGAAGCTTTCTTT. The whole variable domain, remainder taken from reference TRBV9 and TRBJ1-1, is DSGVTQTPKHLITATGQRVTLRCSPRSGDLSVYWYQQSLDQGLQFLIQYYNGEERAKGNILERFSAQQFPDLHSELNLSSLELGDSALYFCASSVASGGFAEAFFGQGTRLTVV.

The rearrangement uses TRBV5-1 and TRBJ2-1, with 11 bases fitting TRBD2. V shed 2 bases, J shed 4 bases, and the junction held 8 bases outside the gene matches. The germline gives CDR1 SGHRS, CDR2 YFSETQ. This CDR3 is 17 amino acids long. CDR3 in DNA: TGCGCCAGCAGCTTATCGGGACTAGCGGTTCTTTACAATGAGCAGTTCTTC. The encoded protein is CASSLSGLAVLYNEQFF. The full variable domain, rest sourced from reference TRBV5-1 and TRBJ2-1, is KAGVTQTPRYLIKTRGQQVTLSCSPISGHRSVSWYQQTPGQGLQFLFEYFSETQRNKGNFPGRFSGRQFSNSRSEMNVSTLELGDSALYLCASSLSGLAVLYNEQFFGPGTRLTVL.

The chain recombines TRBV27 with TRBJ2-6; D remains unclear. Deletions cut 4 bases from V and 2 bases from J, with 15 bases between. Germline CDR1 is MNHEY and CDR2 is SMNVEV (reference sequence). CDR3 size: 17 residues. CDR3 in amino acids: CASSWIHQVTGANVLTF. The CDR3 nucleotides read TGTGCCAGCAGTTGGATACACCAGGTCACTGGGGCCAACGTCCTGACTTTC.

The rearrangement links TRBV7-9 to TRBJ2-5; D gene uncertain. The CDR3 runs 14 residues. Germline V gives CDR1 SEHNR, CDR2 FQNEAQ (reference sequence). The V and J ends lost 0 bases and 5 bases respectively, with 10 bases between them. The CDR3 region is CASSLASQIETQYF. In DNA form, the CDR3 reads TGTGCCAGCAGCTTAGCGTCACAGATTGAGACCCAGTACTTC.

CDR3 DNA: TGTGCCAGCACCCCATGGGGTACAGGTGGCTACACCTTC. It translates to CASTPWGTGGYTF. This rearrangement joins TRBV5-8 to TRBJ1-2; a weak D match, TRBD1 (5 bases). The germline V and J ends were trimmed by 6 bases and 7 bases, with 16 bases remaining between them. The CDR3 has 13 residues. The V gene's germline CDR1 is SGHTS and CDR2 YDEGEE.

This chain joins TRBV6-1 and TRBJ1-2; 11 bases map to TRBD1. V trimming: 8 bases; J trimming: 8 bases; junction bases outside the gene matches: 7. CDR1 and CDR2 (germline): MNHNS, SASEGT. The CDR3 sequence is 13 residues long. CDR3 in DNA: TGTGCCAGCTCTAGGGACAGGGGGTACGGCTACACCTTC. It encodes CASSRDRGYGYTF.

The V call is TRBV11-1, the J call TRBJ2-7, with 10 positions matching TRBD2. In germline, CDR1 is SGHAT, CDR2 FQDESV (reference sequence). The CDR3 loop spans 14 amino acids. After removal of 7 bases from V and 1 base from J, the junction contained 4 bases not matched to a gene. Here the CDR3 reads CASTVSGGSYEQYF. The CDR3 coding sequence is TGTGCCAGCACGGTTAGCGGGGGGTCCTACGAGCAGTACTTC.

This chain connects TRBV11-2 to TRBJ2-1; 8 bases are a match to TRBD1. This CDR3 has 14 residues. CDR1 and CDR2 (germline): SGHAT, FQNNGV. J gave up 4 bases and V 7 bases, and 6 bases lay outside the gene matches. CDR3 sequence (DNA): TGTGCCAGCACAGACAGGGGCAGATACAATGAGCAGTTCTTC. Translation: CASTDRGRYNEQFF.

The chain employs TRBV2 and TRBJ1-1; the D gene is possibly TRBD1 (5 bases). The germline V and J ends were trimmed by 7 bases and 3 bases, with 12 bases remaining between them. Per germline, CDR1 SNHLY and CDR2 FYNNEI. This CDR3 comprises 13 residues. CDR3 bases: TGTGCCAGCAACCAGGGTAGGGACACTGAAGCTTTCTTT. This encodes CASNQGRDTEAFF.

The V and J genes are TRBV29-1 and TRBJ2-5; 11 nucleotides align to TRBD1. The CDR3 contains 14 residues. Germline V CDR1 and CDR2: SQVTM, ANQGSEA. J gave up 0 bases and V 6 bases, and 3 bases lay outside the gene matches. The CDR3 sequence is CSVGDRGDQETQYF. CDR3 coding DNA: TGCAGCGTGGGGGACAGGGGGGACCAAGAGACCCAGTACTTC.

The gene calls are TRBV29-1 and TRBJ2-7; D unclear. This CDR3 is 12 amino acids long. Germline V gives CDR1 SQVTM, CDR2 ANQGSEA. V was clipped by 7 bases and J by 2 bases, with 12 bases between them. CDR3 sequence: CSAKAATYEQYF. The CDR3 coding sequence is TGCAGCGCAAAAGCCGCAACCTACGAGCAGTACTTC.

CDR3 loop: CASREPIQDGYTF. CDR3 in DNA: TGTGCCAGCAGAGAGCCTATACAGGATGGCTACACCTTC. The chain employs TRBV6-1 and TRBJ1-2; D might be TRBD1 (5 bases). Germline loops: CDR1 MNHNS, CDR2 SASEGT. Trimming took off 6 bases at V and 6 bases at J, with 14 bases between the two ends. This CDR3 has 13 residues.

The chain links TRBV6-5 to TRBJ2-7; 8 bases are a match to TRBD1. The CDR3 length is 16 residues. J lost 6 bases, V lost 0 bases, and 10 bases had no gene match. Germline V CDR1 and CDR2: MNHEY, SVGAGI. In DNA form, the CDR3 reads TGTGCCAGCAGTTACTCGGGTCGTCAGGGGGCTGGCGAGCAGTACTTC. Encoded protein: CASSYSGRQGAGEQYF.

The chain's CDR3 is CASSRSYEQYF. The CDR3 DNA follows: TGTGCCAGCAGCCGCTCCTACGAGCAGTACTTC. V and J are TRBV6-5 and TRBJ2-7; D unclear. This CDR3 contains 11 residues. The V gene lost 6 bases and the J gene lost 0 bases, with 3 bases spanning the gap. The germline gives CDR1 MNHEY, CDR2 SVGAGI.

This CDR3 is CASSGDAEAGELTDTQYF. CDR3 nucleotide sequence: TGTGCCAGCAGTGGTGACGCGGAAGCGGGGGAACTCACAGATACGCAGTATTTT. The V and J genes are TRBV2 and TRBJ2-3; TRBD2 matches 8 bases. With V trimmed by 4 bases and J by 2 bases, 14 bases remained unmatched. CDR1 SNHLY and CDR2 FYNNEI come from the germline V gene. This CDR3 comprises 18 residues.

The rearrangement links TRBV27 to TRBJ2-3; 7 bases line up with TRBD1. This CDR3 has 15 residues. Germline V gene lookup returns CDR1 MNHEY and CDR2 SMNVEV (reference sequence). V dropped 2 bases and J dropped 4; count of bases not matched to a gene: 6. CDR3 DNA sequence: TGTGCCAGCAGTTTAATTTTCCAGGGGGCAGATACGCAGTATTTT. It translates to CASSLIFQGADTQYF.

V is TRBV7-9 and J is TRBJ2-3; TRBD2 matches 10 bases. The V gene's germline CDR1 is SEHNR and CDR2 FQNEAQ (reference sequence). V trimming: 5 bases; J trimming: 1 base; junction bases outside the gene matches: 3. The length of the CDR3 is 15 residues. This CDR3 reads CASSPSGRRTDTQYF. CDR3 DNA: TGTGCCAGCAGCCCTAGCGGGAGACGCACAGATACGCAGTATTTT.

This sequence joins TRBV25-1 and TRBJ2-1; D not certain. CDR3 length equals 11 residues. V was shortened by 9 bases and J by 4 bases, with 7 bases between the two germline ends. Germline assignment: CDR1 MGHDK and CDR2 SYGVNS. The CDR3 sequence: CARARYNEQFF. As DNA, the CDR3 is TGTGCCAGGGCCCGATACAATGAGCAGTTCTTC.

This clone has only one observation. This rearrangement joins TRBV18 to TRBJ2-7; TRBD1 matches 11 bases. V lost 3 bases and J lost 2; bases outside the gene matches: 3. Per the germline V gene, CDR1 is KGHSH and CDR2 is LQKENI. The CDR3 consists of 15 residues. DNA of the CDR3: TGTGCCAGCTCACCCAGGACAGGGGGCACCTACGAGCAGTACTTC. Translated: CASSPRTGGTYEQYF.

The V and J genes are TRBV19 and TRBJ1-5; D is unclear. The length of the CDR3 is 15 residues. Germline-derived CDR1 and CDR2 are LNHDA and SQIVND (reference sequence). V lost 3 bases and J lost 3, with 12 bases in between. CDR3 amino acids: CASSMYGNINQPQHF. DNA of the CDR3: TGTGCCAGTAGTATGTACGGGAATATCAATCAGCCCCAGCATTTT.

The CDR3 coding sequence is TGTGCCAGCAGCTTGAGGTTTGGGGCAGCAAGGGTCTACACTGAAGCTTTCTTT. Translated: CASSLRFGAARVYTEAFF. The J gene is TRBJ1-1, the V gene TRBV5-8; D may be TRBD1 (5 bases). CDR3 length: 18 amino acids. V shed 1 base and J shed 3 bases, with 22 bases lying between them. Germline CDR1 SGHTS, CDR2 YDEGEE.